This T cell receptor beta chain was found in a study of blood T cell repertoires in COVID-19. Profiling relied on immunoSEQ multiplex PCR, and the TCRdb table lists in-frame clones only, not all of them. Of about 490,000 clones in the sample, 80% to 90% were seen once. Sequenced material: peripheral blood. The clonotype originates from a human donor in a cohort sampled during active COVID-19.

The CDR3 spells CASSLDPQGVGYTF. CDR3 DNA: TGTGCCAGCAGCTTGGATCCACAGGGGGTGGGCTACACCTTC. The chain carries TRBV5-4 and TRBJ1-2; 8 bases are shared with TRBD1. CDR3 size: 14 residues. The germline gives CDR1 SGHNT, CDR2 YYREEE (reference sequence). V was clipped by 0 bases and J by 8 bases; unmatched bases: 6.